One sample yielded the 19 T cell receptor beta chains listed below, sequenced in a study of blood T cell repertoires in COVID-19. Generated by immunoSEQ multiplex PCR, the TCRdb table keeps only in-frame clones and is missing some. The data contain about 82,000 clones, roughly 80% of them seen just once; the ten biggest clones take up around 12%. The sequenced sample consisted of peripheral blood. Source of these receptors: a middle-aged woman with active or convalescent COVID-19.

The chain carries TRBV28 and TRBJ2-7; a possible D gene is TRBD2 (7 bases). CDR1 is MDHEN, CDR2 SYDVKM, per germline. V was cut by 6 bases and J by 5 bases, with 26 bases left in between. This CDR3 has 17 amino acids. CDR3 region: CASSTPRFVGGPDEQYF. In nucleotides, the CDR3 is TGTGCCAGCAGCACCCCCCGCTTTGTGGGGGGGCCTGACGAGCAGTACTTC. Filled out from reference TRBV28 and TRBJ2-7, the complete variable domain reads DVKVTQSSRYLVKRTGEKVFLECVQDMDHENMFWYRQDPGLGLRLIYFSYDVKMKEKGDIPEGYSVSREKKERFSLILESASTNQTSMYLCASSTPRFVGGPDEQYFGPGTRLTVT.

The rearrangement links TRBV4-3 to TRBJ1-4; D remains unclear. Germline V CDR1 and CDR2: LGHNA, YSLEER. There are 12 residues in the CDR3. V gave up 2 bases and J gave up 11 bases, with 9 bases separating them. The CDR3 nucleotides are TGCGCCAGCAGCCAAACCGCGGGCAAACTGTTTTTT. Protein product: CASSQTAGKLFF.

This clone appeared a single time. The V and J genes are TRBV7-9 and TRBJ1-2; possible D gene TRBD1, 6 bases. In germline, CDR1 is SEHNR, CDR2 FQNEAQ (reference sequence). The CDR3 totals 15 residues. V dropped 2 bases and J dropped 6 bases, with 16 bases sitting between them. In DNA form, the CDR3 reads TGTGCCAGCAGCTTAAGAGCCCAGGGGCAGGATGGCTACACCTTC. This encodes CASSLRAQGQDGYTF.

This sequence joins TRBV5-1 and TRBJ2-1; 7 bases are shared with TRBD2. The germline V gene encodes CDR1 SGHRS and CDR2 YFSETQ. The CDR3 length is 15 residues. Trimming cost V 0 bases and J 1 base; bases outside gene matches: 1. The CDR3 reads CASSLGGLSYNEQFF. The CDR3 nucleotides read TGCGCCAGCAGCTTGGGGGGACTATCCTACAATGAGCAGTTCTTC.

This chain joins TRBV27 and TRBJ2-7; tentative D call: TRBD1 (6 bases). Germline values: CDR1 MNHEY, CDR2 SMNVEV (reference sequence). Trimming shortened V by 2 bases and J by 4 bases, and 12 bases separated the two germline ends. The CDR3 runs to 14 residues. The CDR3 nucleotides are TGTGCCAGCAGTTTAATCAGGGGAGCTTACGAGCAGTACTTC. Protein product: CASSLIRGAYEQYF.

V gene TRBV6-5 combines with J gene TRBJ1-6; 8 bases line up with TRBD1. With V trimmed by 6 bases and J by 7 bases, 2 bases remained unmatched. The CDR3 runs 13 residues. Per the germline V gene, CDR1 is MNHEY and CDR2 is SVGAGI. CDR3: CASRQGANSPLHF. Here the CDR3 DNA reads TGTGCCAGCAGGCAGGGGGCCAATTCACCCCTCCACTTT.

V is TRBV7-9 and J is TRBJ2-1; 7 bases line up with TRBD1. The CDR3 runs to 15 residues. With V trimmed by 4 bases and J by 0 bases, 3 bases remained unmatched. The germline CDR1 and CDR2 sequences are SEHNR and FQNEAQ (reference sequence). The CDR3: CASSYGQDSYNEQFF. The CDR3 region has the DNA TGTGCCAGCAGCTATGGACAGGACTCCTACAATGAGCAGTTCTTC. Complete variable domain (other parts from reference TRBV7-9 and TRBJ2-1): DTGVSQNPRHKITKRGQNVTFRCDPISEHNRLYWYRQTLGQGPEFLTYFQNEAQLEKSRLLSDRFSAERPKGSFSTLEIQRTEQGDSAMYLCASSYGQDSYNEQFFGPGTRLTVL.

This chain connects TRBV6-2 or TRBV6-3 to TRBJ1-5, with D maybe TRBD1 (6 bases). The CDR3 consists of 16 residues. CDR1 and CDR2 (germline): MNHEY, SVGEGT. V shed 5 bases and J shed 1 base, with 15 bases lying between them. The CDR3 reads CASSDRGQISNQPQHF. The CDR3 region has the DNA TGTGCCAGCAGTGACCGTGGACAGATCAGCAATCAGCCCCAGCATTTT.

The table lists this clone with a few counts. The chain combines TRBV29-1 with TRBJ2-1; perhaps TRBD1 as D (6 bases). The CDR3 length is 15 residues. The V end was cut by 7 bases, the J end by 0 bases, with 16 bases between. Germline V gene data show CDR1 as SQVTM and CDR2 as ANQGSEA. The DNA of the CDR3 is TGCAGCGGTGGGACCCCGGGACACTCCTACAATGAGCAGTTCTTC. Protein sequence: CSGGTPGHSYNEQFF.

J is TRBJ2-5 and V is TRBV21-1; no DNA check was done on the table's D call, TRBD1. TRBV21-1 is a recognized pseudogene. The CDR3 is 17 amino acids. The CDR3 DNA is TGTGCCAGCAGCAAAGTGGGACAGGCCACCGGGAAGGAGACCCAGTACTTC. Translating gives CASSKVGQATGKETQYF.

The rearrangement links TRBV7-3 to TRBJ1-2; TRBD1 is a possible D gene (5 bases). CDR3 size: 16 residues. V dropped 3 bases and J dropped 2 bases, with 16 bases sitting between them. Per germline, CDR1 SGHTA and CDR2 FQGTGA. The CDR3 loop is CASSFRVRGLNYGYTF. CDR3 nucleotides: TGTGCCAGCAGCTTTCGAGTTCGGGGGTTGAACTATGGCTACACCTTC.

The chain links TRBV5-6 to TRBJ2-4; D remains unclear. The germline V and J ends were trimmed by 3 bases and 0 bases, with 10 bases remaining between them. The CDR3 spans 15 residues. CDR1 is SGHDT, CDR2 YYEEEE, per germline. The CDR3 region is CASSSLALAKNIQYF. DNA for the CDR3: TGTGCCAGCAGCTCGTTAGCTCTAGCCAAAAACATTCAGTACTTC.

The rearrangement links TRBV21-1 to TRBJ2-1; TRBD1 is the table's D call and was not checked against the DNA. TRBV21-1 is designated a pseudogene. The CDR3 spans 17 residues. The CDR3 sequence: CASSKSCRDRAWNEQFF. CDR3 DNA: TGTGCCAGCAGCAAAAGCTGCCGGGACAGGGCATGGAATGAGCAGTTCTTC.

This clone is deemed medium-sized. The rearrangement joins TRBV7-8 to TRBJ1-1, with TRBD1 matching 12 bases. Germline loops: CDR1 SGHVS, CDR2 FQNEAQ. The V and J ends lost 5 bases and 5 bases, in that order; junction bases with no gene match: 9. The CDR3 is 16 residues long. CDR3 coding DNA: TGTGCCAGCAGCCCCCAGGGACAGGGGGCGCGGACTGAAGCTTTCTTT. This codes for CASSPQGQGARTEAFF.

The chain joins TRBV25-1 to TRBJ2-1; D remains ambiguous. The CDR3 totals 11 residues. Germline V gene sequence: CDR1 MGHDK, CDR2 SYGVNS. Between the trimmed V and J ends, which lost 7 bases and 1 base, there was a span of 2 bases. DNA for the CDR3: TGTGCCAGCACATCCTACAATGAGCAGTTCTTC. Translating it yields CASTSYNEQFF.

This sequence joins TRBV29-1 and TRBJ2-7; 12 bases line up with TRBD1. Germline assignment: CDR1 SQVTM and CDR2 ANQGSEA. The ends lost 4 bases at V and 1 base at J; junction bases unmatched: 2. The CDR3 totals 14 residues. CDR3 amino acids: CSVGDRGPSYEQYF. In DNA, the CDR3 is TGCAGCGTTGGGGACAGGGGGCCATCCTACGAGCAGTACTTC.

The rearrangement uses TRBV7-2 and TRBJ2-5; 11 positions match TRBD2. Germline V CDR1 and CDR2: SGHTA, FQGNSA. After removal of 0 bases from V and 4 bases from J, the junction contained 7 bases not matched to a gene. The CDR3 extends over 17 amino acids. The CDR3 protein is CASSLATTSGEIETQYF. CDR3 bases: TGTGCCAGCAGCTTAGCCACGACTAGCGGGGAAATAGAGACCCAGTACTTC.

V usage is TRBV2 and J usage is TRBJ1-3, with unresolved D. There are 12 residues in the CDR3. V was shortened by 6 bases and J by 6 bases, with 9 bases between the two germline ends. Per the germline V gene, CDR1 is SNHLY and CDR2 is FYNNEI. CDR3 protein: CASSEILNTIYF. The CDR3 DNA follows: TGTGCCAGCAGCGAAATCTTAAACACCATATATTTT.

CDR3 residues: CASSSGTVSGNTIYF. CDR3 in DNA: TGTGCCAGCAGTTCGGGGACAGTCTCCGGAAACACCATATATTTT. The chain recombines TRBV28 with TRBJ1-3, with 7 bases identical to TRBD1. CDR3 length: 15 residues. V shed 4 bases, J shed 4 bases, and the junction held 7 bases outside the gene matches. Germline V gene lookup returns CDR1 MDHEN and CDR2 SYDVKM.